This T cell receptor (beta chain) originates from a study of cytomegalovirus exposure and HLA in healthy donors. Sequenced by immunoSEQ multiplex PCR; TCRdb stores in-frame clones only, minus some. The sample has fewer than 60,000 clones; around 94% are singletons. This CDR3 spans 18 amino acids. The germline CDR1 and CDR2 sequences are GTSNPN and SVGIG (reference sequence). V was pared by 0 bases and J by 6 bases, with 10 bases of the junction left unmatched. The sequence came from a woman aged 18-30 years in good health and CMV-seropositive. The sample consisted of PBMCs. The rearrangement joins TRBV30 to TRBJ2-2, with TRBD2 identical over 13 bases. The CDR3 nucleotides are TGTGCCTGGAGTGTACGGGGGACTAGCGGGGCGAGGGCCGGGGAGCTGTTTTTT. Translated: CAWSVRGTSGARAGELFF.